What follows is one TCR beta chain and its context. Its target is unknown. A read error may explain this, as a much larger clone is one base away. These data belong to a study of tumor-infiltrating lymphocytes in primary liver carcinoma. Overall study results and limits: The 250 largest clones made up significantly more of tumor than blood repertoires (p = 0.039). Tumor-adjacent and tumor-blood pairs overlapped less than tumor region pairs did. Samples, which were bulk and unsorted, did not allow CD4+ and CD8+ repertoires to be compared.

Unsorted whole blood supplied the blood RNA, and germline DNA was isolated too. Constant-region priming of 500 to 550 ng total RNA yielded TCR beta cDNA. Three-round nested multiplex PCR performed with slightly modified ARM-PCR produced the TCR beta libraries. One entry per CDR3 protein results from TCRdb running MiXCR on the multiplex PCR reads. Of approximately 320,000 distinct CDR3 sequences in the sample, about three fifths are singletons; the top ten hold about 15%. The receptor comes from a woman aged 25 to 39 with primary liver carcinoma and hepatitis B virus infection. Material: peripheral blood.

The CDR3 region has the DNA TGCAGCGTTGGCGAAAGCTTCTACGAGCAGTACTTC. Translating gives CSVGESFYEQYF. The chain recombines TRBV29-1 with TRBJ2-7; D uncertain. Between the trimmed V and J ends, which lost 4 bases and 3 bases, there was a span of 10 bases. This CDR3 is built from 12 residues. Per germline, CDR1 SQVTM and CDR2 ANQGSEA.